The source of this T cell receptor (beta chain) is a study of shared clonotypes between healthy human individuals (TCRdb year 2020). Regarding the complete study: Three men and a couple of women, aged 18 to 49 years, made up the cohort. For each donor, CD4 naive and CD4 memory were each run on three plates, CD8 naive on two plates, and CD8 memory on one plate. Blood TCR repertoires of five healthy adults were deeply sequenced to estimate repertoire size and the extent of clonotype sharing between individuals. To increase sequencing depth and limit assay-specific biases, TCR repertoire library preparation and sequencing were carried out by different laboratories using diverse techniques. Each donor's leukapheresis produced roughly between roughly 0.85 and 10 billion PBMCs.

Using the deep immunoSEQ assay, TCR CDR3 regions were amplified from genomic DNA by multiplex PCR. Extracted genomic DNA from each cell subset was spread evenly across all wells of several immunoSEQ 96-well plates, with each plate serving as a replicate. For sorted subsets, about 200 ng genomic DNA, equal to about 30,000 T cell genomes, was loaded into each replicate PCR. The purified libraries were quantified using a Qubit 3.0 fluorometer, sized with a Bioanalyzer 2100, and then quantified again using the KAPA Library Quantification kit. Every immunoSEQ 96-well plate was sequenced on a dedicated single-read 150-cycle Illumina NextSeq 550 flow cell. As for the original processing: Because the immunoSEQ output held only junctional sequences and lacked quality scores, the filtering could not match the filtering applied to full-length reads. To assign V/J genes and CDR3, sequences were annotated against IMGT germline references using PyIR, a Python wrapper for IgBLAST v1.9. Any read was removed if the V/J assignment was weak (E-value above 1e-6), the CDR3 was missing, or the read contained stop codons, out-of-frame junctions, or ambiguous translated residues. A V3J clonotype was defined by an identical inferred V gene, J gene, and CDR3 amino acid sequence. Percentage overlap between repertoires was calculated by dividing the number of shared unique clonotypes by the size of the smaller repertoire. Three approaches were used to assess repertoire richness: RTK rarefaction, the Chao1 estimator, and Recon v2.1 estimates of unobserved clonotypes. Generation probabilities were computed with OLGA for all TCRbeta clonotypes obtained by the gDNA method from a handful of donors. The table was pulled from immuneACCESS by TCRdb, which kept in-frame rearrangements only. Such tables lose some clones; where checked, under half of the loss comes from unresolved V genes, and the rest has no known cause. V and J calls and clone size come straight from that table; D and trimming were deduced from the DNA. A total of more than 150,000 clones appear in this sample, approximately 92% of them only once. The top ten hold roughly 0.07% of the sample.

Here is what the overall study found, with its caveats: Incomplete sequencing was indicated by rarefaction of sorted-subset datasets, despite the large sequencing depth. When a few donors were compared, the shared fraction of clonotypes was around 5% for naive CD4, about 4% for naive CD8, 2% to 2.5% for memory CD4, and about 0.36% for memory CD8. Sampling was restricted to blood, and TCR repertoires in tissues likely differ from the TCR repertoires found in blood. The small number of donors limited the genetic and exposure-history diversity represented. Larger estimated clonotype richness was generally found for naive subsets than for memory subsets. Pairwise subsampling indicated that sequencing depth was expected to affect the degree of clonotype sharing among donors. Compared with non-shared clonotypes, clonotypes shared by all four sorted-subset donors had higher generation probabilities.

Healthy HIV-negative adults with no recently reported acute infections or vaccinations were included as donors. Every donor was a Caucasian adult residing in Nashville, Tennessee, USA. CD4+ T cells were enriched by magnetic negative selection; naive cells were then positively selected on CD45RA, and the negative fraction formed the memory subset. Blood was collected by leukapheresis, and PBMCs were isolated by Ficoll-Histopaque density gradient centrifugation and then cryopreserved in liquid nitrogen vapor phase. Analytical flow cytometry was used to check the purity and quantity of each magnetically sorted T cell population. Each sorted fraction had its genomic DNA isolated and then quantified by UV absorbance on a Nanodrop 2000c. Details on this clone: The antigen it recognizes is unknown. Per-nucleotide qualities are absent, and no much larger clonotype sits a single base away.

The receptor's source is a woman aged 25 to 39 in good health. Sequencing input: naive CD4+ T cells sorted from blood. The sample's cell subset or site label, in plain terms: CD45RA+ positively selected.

The CDR3 in this case is CASSPPGTSGRGTQYF. The DNA sequence is given as TGTGCCAGCAGCCCCCCGGGGACTAGCGGGAGGGGAACGCAGTATTTT. The sequence is built from TRBV9 and TRBJ2-3; 16 bases in the junction line up with TRBD2. The CDR3 has 16 amino acids, counting the end cysteine and phenylalanine. Only the CDR3 DNA is retained, 48 bases long and in frame from the first base. CDR1 and CDR2 (SGDLS, YYNGEE) derive from the germline V gene. Relative to germline, V is missing 4 bases and J is missing 9 bases, with 8 bases of the junction outside any gene match.